The rows below give T cell receptor beta chains drawn from one sample of a study of cytomegalovirus exposure and HLA in healthy donors. The table came from immunoSEQ multiplex PCR; TCRdb's copy has only in-frame clones and leaves some out. The table includes about 220,000 clones, 90% to 95% detected once. The sequencing sample was made of PBMCs. These receptors originate from a woman in her late teens or twenties in good health and CMV-seronegative. Each CDR3 is given with its conserved first and last residue. A D gene is named only where the DNA matches it firmly. Not all rows give a size; the values are once, few, many and, for expanded clones, a class.

>TRBD1|TRBJ1-2|.|TRBV6-5
TGTGCCAGCACGGGGACAGGGGATAACTATGGCTACACCTTC
CASTGTGDNYGYTF
>TRBD1|TRBJ2-3|.|TRBV15
TGTGCCACCAGCAGACGACAGGGGCTAAGCACAGATACGCAGTATTTT
CATSRRQGLSTDTQYF
>.|TRBJ2-2|.|TRBV5-1
TGCGCCAGCAGCTTGGGACTAGTTTTGGGGGAGCTGTTTTTT
CASSLGLVLGELFF
>.|TRBJ2-5|.|TRBV6-6
TGTGCCAGCAGTTACCCCCCCGGGGAGCAGTACTTC
CASSYPPGEQYF
>.|TRBJ1-1|.|TRBV19
TGTGCCAGTAGTAAGGTACATCAGCGGGCCACGAACACTGAAGCTTTCTTT
CASSKVHQRATNTEAFF
>.|TRBJ1-2|.|TRBV7-9
TGTGCCAGCAGCTCCTTACGTTCCAGGGGACACTATGGCTACACCTTC
CASSSLRSRGHYGYTF
>TRBD1|TRBJ1-4|.|TRBV5-6
TGTGCCAGCAGCGCCCGGACAGGGGGGAGGGAAAAACTGTTTTTT
CASSARTGGREKLFF
>.|TRBJ2-7|.|TRBV5-6
TGTGCCAGCAGCTTGGCCAAGGGAGGCGACTACGAGCAGTACTTC
CASSLAKGGDYEQYF
>TRBD1|TRBJ2-2|.|TRBV7-9
TGTGCCAGCAGCTTAGGAGGGGGCGGCCCGGCGAGGGCCGGGGAGCTGTTTTTT
CASSLGGGGPARAGELFF
>TRBD2|TRBJ2-3|.|TRBV29-1
TGCAGCGTTGTCCTCTGGGGGGGGGTCACAGATACGCAGTATTTT
CSVVLWGGVTDTQYF
>TRBD1|TRBJ1-1|.|TRBV6-1
TGTGCCAGCAGTGTGGATGACAGGGGGGACACTGAAGCTTTCTTT
CASSVDDRGDTEAFF
>.|TRBJ1-2|.|TRBV6-5
TGTGCCAGCAGTGGATGGGCTGAAGGAGGCTACACCTTC
CASSGWAEGGYTF
>TRBD2|TRBJ2-3|.|TRBV7-7
TGTGCCAGCAGCTTAGAGGCGGGAGGGCTGGATACGCAGTATTTT
CASSLEAGGLDTQYF
>.|TRBJ2-7|.|TRBV27
TGTGCCAGCAGTTTTAAGCAGGCAGCTCGGGAGCAGTACTTC
CASSFKQAAREQYF
>TRBD2|TRBJ2-1|.|TRBV2
TGTGCCAGCAGTGCCCGGGAGGTCTCCTACAATGAGCAGTTCTTC
CASSAREVSYNEQFF
>TRBD2|TRBJ2-7|.|TRBV28
TGTGCCAGCAGTTTGTTAGCGGGAGGGTCCTACGAGCAGTACTTC
CASSLLAGGSYEQYF
>.|TRBJ1-1|.|TRBV29-1
TGCAGCGTTGCGACCTCGGCGGACACTGAAGCTTTCTTT
CSVATSADTEAFF
>.|TRBJ1-1|.|TRBV6-4
TGTGCCAGCAGTGACGGAGGGCGGACTGAAGCTTTCTTT
CASSDGGRTEAFF
>TRBD1|TRBJ1-4|.|TRBV5-1
TGCGCCAGCAGCTTGGAGGCCGGGACAGGGGGGCAAAAACTGTTTTTT
CASSLEAGTGGQKLFF
>TRBD2|TRBJ2-3|.|TRBV5-1
TGCGCCAGCAGCTCTCCGCCGGGACTAGCAACAGATACGCAGTATTTT
CASSSPPGLATDTQYF
>.|TRBJ1-5|.|TRBV4-1
TGCGCCAGCAGCCAGACAGGTGTGGGCAATCAGCCCCAGCATTTT
CASSQTGVGNQPQHF
>TRBD1|TRBJ2-7|.|TRBV10-3
TGTGCCATCAACCGGGACAGGACCTACGAGCAGTACTTC
CAINRDRTYEQYF
>TRBD1|TRBJ2-7|.|TRBV6-6
TGTGCCAGCAGGGAAGGACAGGGAGTCGCCGAGCAGTACTTC
CASREGQGVAEQYF
>.|TRBJ1-4|.|TRBV7-2
TGTGCCAGCAGCCCGGAAGGCGGGGAAAGGAGTAAACTGTTTTTT
CASSPEGGERSKLFF
>TRBD1|TRBJ1-1|.|TRBV6-6
TGTGCCAGCAGTTACGGACAGGGGGTTGGTTGGGCTTTCTTT
CASSYGQGVGWAFF
>TRBD2|TRBJ2-5|.|TRBV5-5
TGTGCCAGCAGCTTCGTACTAGCGGGAGGGATGCAGACCCAGTACTTC
CASSFVLAGGMQTQYF
>TRBD1|TRBJ1-2|.|TRBV29-1
TGCAGCCTCCGCGGGACAGGGGCCGACTATGGCTACACCTTC
CSLRGTGADYGYTF
>TRBD1|TRBJ2-1|once|TRBV7-2
TGTGCCAGCAGCCTCCAACAGGGGACCCACAATGAGCAGTTCTTC
CASSLQQGTHNEQFF
>TRBD1|TRBJ1-2|.|TRBV10-3
TGTGCCATTTCCGGGACAGGGGGTATTAACTATGGCTACACCTTC
CAISGTGGINYGYTF
>TRBD2|TRBJ2-1|.|TRBV4-1
TGCGCCAGCAGCCTAGGACTAGCAGGGAATGAGCAGTTCTTC
CASSLGLAGNEQFF
>.|TRBJ2-1|.|TRBV4-1
TGCGCCAGCAGTCAGCTAGCGCACAATGAGCAGTTCTTC
CASSQLAHNEQFF
>TRBD2|TRBJ2-1|.|TRBV29-1
TGCAGCGTTAGATCCGGGACTAGCATTGAGCAGTTCTTC
CSVRSGTSIEQFF
>TRBD1|TRBJ2-7|.|TRBV27
TGTGCCAGCCACTCCCTTTCGACAGGGGCCTACGAGCAGTACTTC
CASHSLSTGAYEQYF
>.|TRBJ2-1|.|TRBV9
TGTGCCAGCAGCGTAACCGGGAATGAGCAGTTCTTC
CASSVTGNEQFF
>TRBD2|TRBJ2-7|.|TRBV30
TGTGCCTGGAGTGTGTCCCTAGCGGGAGCCTACGAGCAGTACTTC
CAWSVSLAGAYEQYF
>.|TRBJ1-5|few|TRBV29-1
TGCAGCGTTGAATACAATAGCAATCAGCCCCAGCATTTT
CSVEYNSNQPQHF
>.|TRBJ1-5|.|TRBV9
TGTGCCAGCAGCACCCGGCCTGGGCGGGATCAGCCCCAGCATTTT
CASSTRPGRDQPQHF
>.|TRBJ1-1|once|TRBV5-4
TGTGCCAGCAGCTCCCGGGGGGCCCCGGACACTGAAGCTTTCTTT
CASSSRGAPDTEAFF
>TRBD1|TRBJ1-2|.|TRBV19
TGTGCCAGTAGTAACTCGGGACAGTATGGCTACACCTTC
CASSNSGQYGYTF